The rows below give T cell receptor beta chains drawn from one sample of a study of blood T cell repertoires in COVID-19. Clones were sequenced by immunoSEQ multiplex PCR, and TCRdb holds only the in-frame ones, with some missing. The sample lists approximately 240,000 clones, more than 60% occurring once. Sample: peripheral blood. The receptor source for this set is a woman aged 40 to 50 with active or convalescent COVID-19. The CDR3 runs from the conserved cysteine through the conserved F or W. Fields, in order: V gene, clone size, D gene, J gene, CDR3 DNA, CDR3 protein. The D gene is left open where the match is weak. Size tells how often a clone was seen (once, few, many) or the class of an expanded clone, and some rows leave it out.

>TRBV28|NA|TRBD1|TRBJ1-1
TGTGCCAGTCCGGGACAGGGGGCAAACACTGAAGCTTTCTTT
CASPGQGANTEAFF
>TRBV11-3|NA|TRBD1|TRBJ1-1
TGTGCCAGCAGCCACAGGGGGAACACTGAAGCTTTCTTT
CASSHRGNTEAFF
>TRBV2|NA|NA|TRBJ1-2
TGTGCCAGCACCACAGGGTGGGGATATGGCTACACCTTC
CASTTGWGYGYTF
>TRBV18|NA|NA|TRBJ2-2
TGTGCCAGCTCTCCGCCCGTGGGGGCGAGTCACGGGGAGCTGTTTTTT
CASSPPVGASHGELFF
>TRBV7-9|NA|NA|TRBJ2-5
TGTGCCAGCAGCCCGCCCCTACGAAGGGGCCAAGAGACCCAGTACTTC
CASSPPLRRGQETQYF
>TRBV5-6|few|NA|TRBJ2-3
TGTGCCAGCAGCTTGGCCAGTGCGGGGCCGGATACGCAGTATTTT
CASSLASAGPDTQYF
>TRBV19|NA|NA|TRBJ1-1
TGTGCCAGTCGTCGACAGAGTAAGAACACTGAAGCTTTCTTT
CASRRQSKNTEAFF
>TRBV19|NA|TRBD1|TRBJ1-5
TGTGCCAGTAGCCGGGACAGAGATCAGCCCCAGCATTTT
CASSRDRDQPQHF
>TRBV11-2|NA|NA|TRBJ2-2
TGTGCCAGCAGCTTCGCCGGGGAGCTGTTTTTT
CASSFAGELFF
>TRBV2|NA|TRBD1|TRBJ1-3
TGTGCCAGCAGTGAACTGGGACAGCCCCACTCACTACTCTACTCTGGAAACACCATATATTTT
CASSELGQPHSLLYSGNTIYF
>TRBV30|NA|NA|TRBJ1-2
TGTGCCTGGACCCGCGGCCTATCCAGCGGACGCAACTATGGCTACACCTTC
CAWTRGLSSGRNYGYTF
>TRBV5-6|NA|TRBD2|TRBJ2-5
TGTGCCAGCAGCTTGGATTCTAGCGGGGGGCGTATAGAGACCCAGTACTTC
CASSLDSSGGRIETQYF
>TRBV15|once|TRBD1|TRBJ1-2
TGTGCCACCAGCAGAGATTTGCTGGGACAGGCCCAAGGTGGCTACACCTTC
CATSRDLLGQAQGGYTF
>TRBV3-1/TRBV3-2|NA|NA|TRBJ2-4
TGTGCCAGCAGCCAATCTGGGGGCGCAAGGGAAAACATTCAGTACTTC
CASSQSGGARENIQYF
>TRBV6-6|NA|NA|TRBJ2-2
TGTGCCAGCCCATACGGGGACACCGGGGAGCTGTTTTTT
CASPYGDTGELFF
>TRBV10-2|NA|NA|TRBJ1-6
TGCGCCAGCAGTGAAACGGGTGTTTATAATTCACCCCTCCACTTT
CASSETGVYNSPLHF
>TRBV11-2|few|TRBD2|TRBJ2-3
TGTGCCAGCAGCCTTGGGTTGGGGGGGACAGATACGCAGTATTTT
CASSLGLGGTDTQYF
>TRBV6-2/TRBV6-3|once|TRBD1|TRBJ2-5
TGTGCCAGCAGTCGTAAAGGGACAGGGAGGTACCAAGAGACCCAGTACTTC
CASSRKGTGRYQETQYF
>TRBV5-1|NA|NA|TRBJ1-2
TGCGCCAGCAGCTTGGGTTTCATTCGGTTAAACGACTATGGCTACACCTTC
CASSLGFIRLNDYGYTF
>TRBV29-1|once|NA|TRBJ2-7
TGCAGCGTTCGGGACTTTCTATCCTACGAGCAGTACTTC
CSVRDFLSYEQYF
>TRBV5-4|NA|NA|TRBJ1-2
TGTGCCAGCAGCTTGGACGGCAGGGGTGGGTATGGCTACACCTTC
CASSLDGRGGYGYTF
>TRBV6-4|NA|TRBD1|TRBJ1-1
TGTGCCAGCAGGAGGGACAGTCCCCTGAGGGCTTTCTTT
CASRRDSPLRAFF
>TRBV13|once|TRBD2|TRBJ2-7
TGTGCCAGCAGCTCTAGCGGGGGGGCCAGGGAGCAGTACTTC
CASSSSGGAREQYF
>TRBV28|NA|TRBD1|TRBJ1-2
TGTGCCAGCAGTTTGTCAGGGGGCATCGGCTACACCTTC
CASSLSGGIGYTF
>TRBV5-1|NA|NA|TRBJ1-1
TGCGCCAGCAGCTTGACAGGGAGTGAAGCTTTCTTT
CASSLTGSEAFF
>TRBV27|NA|TRBD1|TRBJ1-1
TGTGCCAGCAGTTTATGGCCGGACAGGGCCACTGAAGCTTTCTTT
CASSLWPDRATEAFF
>TRBV5-4|NA|TRBD2|TRBJ2-3
TGTGCCAGCAGCTCGGGACTAGCGGCCCCTAGCACAGATACGCAGTATTTT
CASSSGLAAPSTDTQYF
>TRBV11-2|NA|TRBD2|TRBJ2-1
TGTGCCAGCAGCTTAGGGTCGGGGGGGCCGAGCAATGAGCAGTTCTTC
CASSLGSGGPSNEQFF
>TRBV10-3|NA|TRBD2|TRBJ2-5
TGTGCCATCAGTGCGCCGACTAGCGGGGGCCAAGAGACCCAGTACTTC
CAISAPTSGGQETQYF
>TRBV4-1|once|TRBD2|TRBJ2-1
TGCGCCAGCAGCCAACGTAGAGCTAGCGGGGCCTACAATGAGCAGTTCTTC
CASSQRRASGAYNEQFF
>TRBV10-3|many|NA|TRBJ2-2
TGTGCCATCGGGCAGAACACCGGGGAGCTGTTTTTT
CAIGQNTGELFF
>TRBV7-3|NA|NA|TRBJ2-2
TGTGCCAGCAGCTCTCGCACCGGGGAGCTGTTTTTT
CASSSRTGELFF
>TRBV6-7|NA|TRBD2|TRBJ2-7
TGTGCCAGCAGCGTAGCCTTGCCCAAGCGGGGGGGTCCCCACGAGCAGTACTTC
CASSVALPKRGGPHEQYF
>TRBV2|once|NA|TRBJ2-7
TGTGCCAGCAGTGTGGAGGGGGCCTTATACGAGCAGTACTTC
CASSVEGALYEQYF
>TRBV21-1|NA|NA|TRBJ2-1
TGTGCCAGCAGCAAATCCCAGACAGAGTATTCCCTTCCCGATGAGCAGTTCTTC
CASSKSQTEYSLPDEQFF
>TRBV29-1|NA|TRBD1|TRBJ1-1
TGCAGCGTTGTGATAACAGGGGCCCCTGAAGCTTTCTTT
CSVVITGAPEAFF
>TRBV25-1|NA|TRBD1|TRBJ1-1
TGTGCCAGCAGTGAGTACAGGGGGCTAGGCACTGAAGCTTTCTTT
CASSEYRGLGTEAFF
>TRBV6-5|few|NA|TRBJ1-2
TGTGCCAGCAGTTACTCGAGCAACTATGGCTACACCTTC
CASSYSSNYGYTF
>TRBV19|NA|NA|TRBJ1-6
TGTGCCAGTAGGGACAGAAGAAATTCACCCCTCCACTTT
CASRDRRNSPLHF
>TRBV28|NA|TRBD1|TRBJ1-6
TGTGCCAGCAGGGATCAGGGGGTCAGCAGGGCACCCCTCCACTTT
CASRDQGVSRAPLHF
>TRBV11-2|NA|NA|TRBJ1-5
TGTGCCAGCAGCTTGTATAGCAATCAGCCCCAGCATTTT
CASSLYSNQPQHF
>TRBV10-2|NA|TRBD1|TRBJ1-2
TGCGCCACCATCGGGACAGACTATGGCTACACCTTC
CATIGTDYGYTF
>TRBV3-1/TRBV3-2|NA|NA|TRBJ1-1
TGTGCCAGCAGCCTAGTACAGGGGAACACTGAAGCTTTCTTT
CASSLVQGNTEAFF
>TRBV19|NA|TRBD1|TRBJ1-5
TGTGCCAGTATGGGCAGGGGGCGCGAGGGGTCCAATCAGCCCCAGCATTTT
CASMGRGREGSNQPQHF
>TRBV6-2/TRBV6-3|NA|NA|TRBJ1-4
TGTGCCAGCAGTCCAAAAACCCTCCAACGGGAGAACCGTACTAGGGAAAAACTGTTTTTT
CASSPKTLQRENRTREKLFF
>TRBV3-1/TRBV3-2|NA|NA|TRBJ1-5
TGTGCCAGCAGCCCGGGGGGGAGAGGAGGTAATCAGCCCCAGCATTTT
CASSPGGRGGNQPQHF
>TRBV25-1|NA|NA|TRBJ1-1
TGTGCCAGCAGTGATTTTAGACTCGACACTGAAGCTTTCTTT
CASSDFRLDTEAFF
>TRBV27|NA|NA|TRBJ2-7
TGTGCCAGCAGTTCCGCTGGGAGCTCCTACGAGCAGTACTTC
CASSSAGSSYEQYF
>TRBV9|NA|NA|TRBJ1-1
TGTGCCAGCAGCGTAGTGGCAGGGAACACTGAAGCTTTCTTT
CASSVVAGNTEAFF
>TRBV2|NA|TRBD1|TRBJ1-5
TGTGCCAGCAGTGAGGGACAGGGCACTCATCAGCCCCAGCATTTT
CASSEGQGTHQPQHF
>TRBV19|many|TRBD2|TRBJ2-3
TGTGCCAGTAGACTAGCGGGGACAGATACGCAGTATTTT
CASRLAGTDTQYF
>TRBV10-3|NA|NA|TRBJ1-4
TGTGCCATCAGTGACCGGGGGGGAGCAACTAATGAAAAACTGTTTTTT
CAISDRGGATNEKLFF
>TRBV9|NA|NA|TRBJ2-3
TGTGCCAGCAGCCCCGGAGGGAGGACAGATACGCAGTATTTT
CASSPGGRTDTQYF
>TRBV5-6|once|NA|TRBJ1-5
TGTGCCAGCAGCTGGAGGCAGGCAGCTCAGCCCCAGCATTTT
CASSWRQAAQPQHF
>TRBV6-5|NA|NA|TRBJ1-6
TGTGCCAGCAGGCCGGGTCAGACGGGTTCACCCCTCCACTTT
CASRPGQTGSPLHF
>TRBV27|NA|TRBD1|TRBJ1-2
TGTGCCAGCAGACCGGGACAGGGGTTAGCTAACTATGGCTACACCTTC
CASRPGQGLANYGYTF
>TRBV19|once|NA|TRBJ1-1
TGTGCCAGTAAGTCCCGGGACATCTGGAACACTGAAGCTTTCTTT
CASKSRDIWNTEAFF
>TRBV7-9|NA|TRBD1|TRBJ1-5
TGTGCCAGCAGCTTGACAGGGACCGGATTAAAGCCCCAGCATTTT
CASSLTGTGLKPQHF
>TRBV10-3|NA|TRBD2|TRBJ2-2
TGTGCCATCAGCTCCGGGACTAGGCAAACCGGGGAGCTGTTTTTT
CAISSGTRQTGELFF
>TRBV5-1|NA|NA|TRBJ2-1
TGCGCCAGCAGCTTTGGGCAGGGCAATGAGCAGTTCTTC
CASSFGQGNEQFF